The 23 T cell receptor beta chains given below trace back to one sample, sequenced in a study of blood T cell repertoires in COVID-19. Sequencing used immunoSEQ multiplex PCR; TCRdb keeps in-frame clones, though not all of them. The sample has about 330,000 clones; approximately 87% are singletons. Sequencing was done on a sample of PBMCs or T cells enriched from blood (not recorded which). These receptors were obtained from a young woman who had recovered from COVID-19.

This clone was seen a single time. As DNA, the CDR3 is TGTGCCAGCACCCCGAACAGGTTCTATGGCTACACCTTC. Protein product: CASTPNRFYGYTF. This chain connects TRBV12-3 or TRBV12-4 to TRBJ1-2; tentatively, D is TRBD1 (5 bases). Trimming left V 7 bases short and J 4 bases short, with 13 bases between. This CDR3 has 13 amino acids.

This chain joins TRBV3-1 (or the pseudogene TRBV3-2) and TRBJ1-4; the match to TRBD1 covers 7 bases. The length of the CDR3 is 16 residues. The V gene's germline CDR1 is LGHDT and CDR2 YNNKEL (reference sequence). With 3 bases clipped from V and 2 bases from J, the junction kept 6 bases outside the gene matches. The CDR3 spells CASSQTLQGTNEKLFF. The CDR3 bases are TGTGCCAGCAGCCAGACCTTACAGGGGACTAATGAAAAACTGTTTTTT.

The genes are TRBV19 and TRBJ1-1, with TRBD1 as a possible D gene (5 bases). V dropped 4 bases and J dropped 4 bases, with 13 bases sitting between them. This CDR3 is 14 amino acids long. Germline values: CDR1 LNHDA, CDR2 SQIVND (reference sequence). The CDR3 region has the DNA TGTGCCAGTAGTACCACAGGTGCCCCCACTGAAGCTTTCTTT. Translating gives CASSTTGAPTEAFF.

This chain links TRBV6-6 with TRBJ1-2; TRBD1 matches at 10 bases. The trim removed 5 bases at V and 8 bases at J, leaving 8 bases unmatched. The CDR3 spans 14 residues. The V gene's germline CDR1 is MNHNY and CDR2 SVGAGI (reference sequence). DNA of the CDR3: TGTGCCAGCAGTCCTAGACAGGGGGCGAAAGGCTACACCTTC. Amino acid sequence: CASSPRQGAKGYTF.

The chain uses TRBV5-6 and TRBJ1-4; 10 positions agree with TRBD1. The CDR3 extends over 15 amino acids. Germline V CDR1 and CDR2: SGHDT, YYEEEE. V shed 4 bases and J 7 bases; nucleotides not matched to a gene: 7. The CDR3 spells CASSPGTGEGEKLFF. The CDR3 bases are TGTGCCAGCAGCCCCGGGACAGGGGAAGGTGAAAAACTGTTTTTT.

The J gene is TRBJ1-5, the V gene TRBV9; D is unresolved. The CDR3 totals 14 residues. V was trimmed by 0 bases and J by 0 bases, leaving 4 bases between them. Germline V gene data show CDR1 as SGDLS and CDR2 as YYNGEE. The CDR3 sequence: CASSVGPSNQPQHF. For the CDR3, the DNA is TGTGCCAGCAGCGTAGGGCCTAGCAATCAGCCCCAGCATTTT.

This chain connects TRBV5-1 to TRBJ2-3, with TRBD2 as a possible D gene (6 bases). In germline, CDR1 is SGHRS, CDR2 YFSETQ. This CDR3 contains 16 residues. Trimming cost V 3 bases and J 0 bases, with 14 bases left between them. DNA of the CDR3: TGCGCCAGCAGCTCCGTAGCGGTAATTAGCACAGATACGCAGTATTTT. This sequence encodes CASSSVAVISTDTQYF.

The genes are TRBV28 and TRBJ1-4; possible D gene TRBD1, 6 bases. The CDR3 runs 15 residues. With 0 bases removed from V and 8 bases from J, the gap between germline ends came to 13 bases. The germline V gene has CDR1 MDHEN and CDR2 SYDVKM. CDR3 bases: TGTGCCAGCAGTTTATGGGGCAGGGGCGGCGAAAAACTGTTTTTT. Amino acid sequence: CASSLWGRGGEKLFF.

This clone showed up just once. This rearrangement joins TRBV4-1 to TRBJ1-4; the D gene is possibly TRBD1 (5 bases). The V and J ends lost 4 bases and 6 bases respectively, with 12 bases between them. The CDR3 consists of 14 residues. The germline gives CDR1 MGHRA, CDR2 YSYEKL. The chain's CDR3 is CASSPSWGDEKLFF. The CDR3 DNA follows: TGCGCCAGCAGCCCGAGTTGGGGGGATGAAAAACTGTTTTTT.

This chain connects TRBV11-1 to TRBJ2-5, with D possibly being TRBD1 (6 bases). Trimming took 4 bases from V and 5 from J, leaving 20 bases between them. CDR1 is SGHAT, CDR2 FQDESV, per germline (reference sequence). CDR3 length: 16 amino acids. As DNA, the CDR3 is TGTGCCAGCAGCTCACCCTCCAGGGGTGGGGTGGAGACCCAGTACTTC. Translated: CASSSPSRGGVETQYF.

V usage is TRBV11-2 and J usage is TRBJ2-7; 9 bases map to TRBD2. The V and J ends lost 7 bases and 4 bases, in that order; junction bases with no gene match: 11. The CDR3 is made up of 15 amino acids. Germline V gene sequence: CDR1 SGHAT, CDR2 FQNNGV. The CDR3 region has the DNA TGTGCCAGCACCGAACTTCTAGCGGGGCCGTACGAGCAGTACTTC. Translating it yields CASTELLAGPYEQYF.

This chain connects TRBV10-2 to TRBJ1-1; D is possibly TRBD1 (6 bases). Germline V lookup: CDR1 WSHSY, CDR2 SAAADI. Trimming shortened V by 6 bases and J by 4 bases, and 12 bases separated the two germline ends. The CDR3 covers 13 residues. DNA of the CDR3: TGCGCCAGCAGGGACAGCCTGTTCACTGAAGCTTTCTTT. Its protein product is CASRDSLFTEAFF.

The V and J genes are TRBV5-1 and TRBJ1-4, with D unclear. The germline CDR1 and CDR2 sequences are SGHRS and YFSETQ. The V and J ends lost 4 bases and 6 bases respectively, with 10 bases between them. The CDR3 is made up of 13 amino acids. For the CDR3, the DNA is TGCGCCAGCAGCGGCACCACAGATGAAAAACTGTTTTTT. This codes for CASSGTTDEKLFF.

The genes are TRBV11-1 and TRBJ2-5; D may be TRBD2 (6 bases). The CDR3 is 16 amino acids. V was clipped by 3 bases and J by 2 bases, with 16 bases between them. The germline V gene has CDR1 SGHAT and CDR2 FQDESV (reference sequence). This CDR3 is CASSFGRDGSQETQYF. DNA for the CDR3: TGTGCCAGCAGCTTCGGGCGGGACGGGTCTCAAGAGACCCAGTACTTC.

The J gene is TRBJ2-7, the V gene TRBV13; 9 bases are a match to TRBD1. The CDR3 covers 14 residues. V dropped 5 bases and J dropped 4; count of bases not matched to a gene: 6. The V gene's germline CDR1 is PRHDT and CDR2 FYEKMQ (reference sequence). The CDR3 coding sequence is TGTGCCAGCAGCCACAGGGGGCCCAATTACGAGCAGTACTTC. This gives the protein CASSHRGPNYEQYF.

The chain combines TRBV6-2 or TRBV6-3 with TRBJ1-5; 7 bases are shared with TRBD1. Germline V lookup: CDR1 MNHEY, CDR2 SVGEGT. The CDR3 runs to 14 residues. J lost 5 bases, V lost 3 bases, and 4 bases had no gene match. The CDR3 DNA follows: TGTGCCAGCAGTTATGGGGACAGCCATCAGCCCCAGCATTTT. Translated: CASSYGDSHQPQHF.

This chain's CDR3 is CAIRGVAVNYGYTF. In nucleotides, the CDR3 is TGTGCCATCAGAGGGGTCGCCGTCAACTATGGCTACACCTTC. This chain links TRBV10-3 with TRBJ1-2, with a possible D match to TRBD1 (5 bases). The germline V gene encodes CDR1 ENHRY and CDR2 SYGVKD. The CDR3 sequence is 14 residues long. Trimming took off 6 bases at V and 2 bases at J, with 13 bases between the two ends.

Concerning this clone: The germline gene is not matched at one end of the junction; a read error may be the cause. The CDR3 region is CASSGDPGTGGYNAF. The DNA for the CDR3 is TGTGCCAGCTCAGGCGATCCCGGGACAGGGGGATATAACGCCTTC. The chain combines TRBV18 with TRBJ1-2, with 11 bases aligning to TRBD1. CDR3 length: 15 residues. Germline CDR1 reads KGHSH; CDR2 reads LQKENI.

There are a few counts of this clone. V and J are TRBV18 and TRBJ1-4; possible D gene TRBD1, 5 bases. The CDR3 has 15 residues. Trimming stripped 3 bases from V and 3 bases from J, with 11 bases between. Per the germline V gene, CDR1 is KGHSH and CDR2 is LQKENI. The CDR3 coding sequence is TGTGCCAGCTCACCTCGGACATCTCCTAATGAAAAACTGTTTTTT. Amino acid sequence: CASSPRTSPNEKLFF.

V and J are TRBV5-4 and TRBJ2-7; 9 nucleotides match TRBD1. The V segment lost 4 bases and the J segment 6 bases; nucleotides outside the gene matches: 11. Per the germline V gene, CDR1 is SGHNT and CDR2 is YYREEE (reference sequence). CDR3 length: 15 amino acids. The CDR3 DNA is TGTGCCAGCAGCCAACTACAGGGGGCCTCAATCGAGCAGTACTTC. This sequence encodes CASSQLQGASIEQYF.

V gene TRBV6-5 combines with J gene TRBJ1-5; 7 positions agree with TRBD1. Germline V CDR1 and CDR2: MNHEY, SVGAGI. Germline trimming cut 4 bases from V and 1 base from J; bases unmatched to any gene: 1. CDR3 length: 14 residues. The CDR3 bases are TGTGCCAGCAGTTCGGGACAGAGCAATCAGCCCCAGCATTTT. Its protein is CASSSGQSNQPQHF.

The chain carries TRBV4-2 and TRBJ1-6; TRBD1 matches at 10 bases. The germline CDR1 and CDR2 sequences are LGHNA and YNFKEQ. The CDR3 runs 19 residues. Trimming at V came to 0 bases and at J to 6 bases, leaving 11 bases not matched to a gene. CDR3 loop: CASSQDGTGATSPNSPLHF. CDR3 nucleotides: TGTGCCAGCAGCCAAGATGGGACAGGGGCCACGAGTCCTAATTCACCCCTCCACTTT.

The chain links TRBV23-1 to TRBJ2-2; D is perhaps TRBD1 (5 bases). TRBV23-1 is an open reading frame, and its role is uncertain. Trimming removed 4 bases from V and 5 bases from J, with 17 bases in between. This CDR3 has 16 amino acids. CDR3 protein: CASSLRTRVYTGELFF. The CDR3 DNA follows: TGCGCCAGCAGTCTCCGAACCAGGGTCTATACCGGGGAGCTGTTTTTT.